This TCR beta chain was obtained from a study of beta chain features in type 1 diabetes. In its sample, this clone was seen a few times. As yet, its antigen is unknown. The study reverse transcribed the entire isolated RNA, so it sequenced expressed TCRB transcripts. Generated by immunoSEQ multiplex PCR, the TCRdb table keeps only in-frame clones and is missing some. The sample lists under 450,000 clones, about 14% occurring once. Study-wide points: Naive, central memory and regulatory TCRB repertoires appeared more similar among patients than healthy donors.

Sorting with CD45RO/CCR7/CD25/CD127/CD95/CD27 yielded naive, central memory, regulatory and stem-like memory CD4+ cells. V shed 4 bases and J 3 bases; nucleotides not matched to a gene: 6. The CDR3 contains 15 residues. Germline CDR1 and CDR2: GTSNPN and SVGIG (reference sequence). Sequenced material: naive CD4+ T cells from blood. The receptor comes from a man younger than 45 in good health. V and J are TRBV30 and TRBJ2-2; 9 nucleotides match TRBD2. CDR3 DNA: TGTGCCTGGAAGCGGGAGGTGCTGGACACCGGGGAGCTGTTTTTT. This gives the protein CAWKREVLDTGELFF.